The 25 T cell receptor beta chains presented below share a single source sample, sequenced in a study of T cell repertoires in cytomegalovirus infection. In TCRdb, the reads were re-called with MiXCR into one record per CDR3 protein. The table lists about a million distinct CDR3 sequences, roughly 31% of them singletons. No antigen has been assigned to these receptors. The sample in question was cultured CD8+ T cells from PBMCs, obtained from culture after CMV antigen stimulation. These receptors all come from a human donor in good health (CMV status not recorded). Some clones in this sample may be carry-over from other donors' samples.

This clonotype was seen repeatedly, ten times or more. The chain couples TRBV7-9 to TRBJ2-7; D possibly corresponds to TRBD1 (5 bases). There are 17 residues in the CDR3. Germline V lookup: CDR1 SEHNR, CDR2 FQNEAQ (reference sequence). The V end lost 5 bases, the J end lost 3 bases, and 23 bases lay between the germline ends. The CDR3 here is CASSIYPPAGQVYEQYF. The CDR3 region has the DNA TGTGCCAGCAGCATATACCCTCCGGCAGGGCAGGTCTACGAGCAGTACTTC. Full variable domain (remainder filled in from reference TRBV7-9 and TRBJ2-7): DTGVSQNPRHKITKRGQNVTFRCDPISEHNRLYWYRQTLGQGPEFLTYFQNEAQLEKSRLLSDRFSAERPKGSFSTLEIQRTEQGDSAMYLCASSIYPPAGQVYEQYFGPGTRLTVT.

V gene TRBV9 combines with J gene TRBJ1-2, with 9 bases matching TRBD1. Germline-derived CDR1 and CDR2 are SGDLS and YYNGEE. CDR3 length: 13 residues. The V segment lost 0 bases and the J segment 8 bases; nucleotides outside the gene matches: 2. CDR3 amino acids: CASSVGDRVGYTF. The CDR3 DNA reads as TGTGCCAGCAGCGTAGGGGACAGGGTCGGCTACACCTTC.

This clonotype was counted between two and nine times. This chain links TRBV7-2 with TRBJ2-3; 9 positions match TRBD2. The CDR3 loop spans 17 amino acids. Germline CDR1 is SGHTA and CDR2 is FQGNSA. The V and J ends lost 1 base and 3 bases, in that order; junction bases with no gene match: 8. CDR3 bases: TGTGCCAGCAGCTTAGTGGCGGGGGGGCCGGGAACAGATACGCAGTATTTT. Amino acids: CASSLVAGGPGTDTQYF.

Here the CDR3 reads CASSGRQGENEKLFF. The CDR3, as DNA: TGTGCCAGCAGCGGCCGACAGGGAGAGAATGAAAAACTGTTTTTT. The chain joins TRBV9 to TRBJ1-4, with 7 bases aligning to TRBD1. CDR3 length: 15 amino acids. CDR1 SGDLS and CDR2 YYNGEE come from the germline V gene. Trimming removed 3 bases from V and 5 bases from J; junction bases left unmatched: 7.

This clonotype turned up a few times. The J gene is TRBJ2-7, the V gene TRBV7-8, with TRBD1 identical over 9 bases. CDR1 is SGHVS and CDR2 is FQNEAQ in the germline V gene. This CDR3 is built from 16 residues. Trimming removed 4 bases from V and 1 base from J; junction bases left unmatched: 8. CDR3 sequence reads: CASSWAGTGRSYEQYF. CDR3 bases: TGTGCCAGCAGCTGGGCCGGGACAGGGCGATCCTACGAGCAGTACTTC.

The V gene is TRBV7-9, the J gene TRBJ1-1; 9 nucleotides agree with TRBD1. CDR1 SEHNR and CDR2 FQNEAQ come from the germline V gene (reference sequence). There are 18 residues in the CDR3. The trim removed 3 bases at V and 1 base at J, leaving 12 bases unmatched. In DNA form, the CDR3 reads TGTGCCAGCAGCTTCGCTGGTCCCGGGACAGGGAGGAACACTGAAGCTTTCTTT. Protein product: CASSFAGPGTGRNTEAFF.

This clonotype was picked up one time. The rearrangement joins TRBV7-4 to TRBJ1-5; D is ambiguous. The CDR3 contains 14 residues. V was pared by 3 bases and J by 2 bases, with 8 bases between. Germline V gives CDR1 SGHVT, CDR2 SQSDAQ. DNA for the CDR3: TGTGCCAGCAGCTTGTCGGAACGCAATCAGCCCCAGCATTTT. Its translation is CASSLSERNQPQHF.

The V call is TRBV4-1, the J call TRBJ1-3, with D unclear. The CDR3 runs to 16 residues. The V and J ends lost 4 bases and 5 bases respectively, with 18 bases between them. Germline loops: CDR1 MGHRA, CDR2 YSYEKL. This CDR3 is CASSPGLLGGRNTIYF. In DNA, the CDR3 is TGCGCCAGCAGCCCCGGACTACTAGGCGGGAGAAACACCATATATTTT.

At least ten counts were recorded for this clonotype. The CDR3 DNA is TGTGCCAGCAGCTTAGCCCGGGGTAGCAATCAGCCCCAGCATTTT. Its translation is CASSLARGSNQPQHF. The chain recombines TRBV7-2 with TRBJ1-5; D is unresolved. The CDR3 consists of 15 residues. The ends were cut back, 0 bases at V and 0 bases at J, with 6 bases in the middle. Germline CDR1 SGHTA, CDR2 FQGNSA.

The chain is built from TRBV27 and TRBJ2-5; 11 nucleotides match TRBD1. With 4 bases clipped from V and 7 bases from J, the junction kept 14 bases outside the gene matches. The CDR3 extends over 17 amino acids. In germline, CDR1 is MNHEY, CDR2 SMNVEV (reference sequence). The CDR3 DNA reads as TGTGCCAGCAGTTCACCGGGACAGGGGGTAGGGGCAGCGACCCAGTACTTC. Residues: CASSSPGQGVGAATQYF.

The gene calls are TRBV4-1 and TRBJ1-6; TRBD1 aligns across 7 bases. This CDR3 region has 16 residues. The V gene's germline CDR1 is MGHRA and CDR2 YSYEKL. V shed 4 bases, J shed 7 bases, and the junction held 10 bases outside the gene matches. CDR3: CASSRSSGTVNSPLHF. The CDR3 DNA sequence: TGCGCCAGCAGCCGCTCCTCCGGGACAGTAAATTCACCCCTCCACTTT.

This clonotype was observed many times. This chain links TRBV4-1 with TRBJ2-3; 13 bases line up with TRBD2. This CDR3 region has 19 residues. With 2 bases clipped from V and 5 bases from J, the junction kept 13 bases outside the gene matches. CDR1 is MGHRA and CDR2 is YSYEKL in the germline V gene. The CDR3 DNA reads as TGCGCCAGCAGCCAAACATACCCGGGACTAGCGGGGACCCGAGATACGCAGTATTTT. It yields the protein CASSQTYPGLAGTRDTQYF.

The chain links TRBV5-6 to TRBJ1-1; D perhaps matches TRBD1 (6 bases). There are 13 residues in the CDR3. The V and J ends lost 8 bases and 6 bases respectively, with 17 bases between them. Germline assignment: CDR1 SGHDT and CDR2 YYEEEE. CDR3 amino acids: CASQQGGWPEAFF. The CDR3 nucleotides read TGTGCCAGTCAACAGGGTGGATGGCCTGAAGCTTTCTTT.

This clonotype has only a few counts. The chain is built from TRBV4-1 and TRBJ1-1; D might be TRBD1 (6 bases). Trimming took off 1 base at V and 6 bases at J, with 9 bases between the two ends. The CDR3 has 13 residues. Germline assignment: CDR1 MGHRA and CDR2 YSYEKL. Written as DNA, the CDR3 is TGCGCCAGCAGCCAAGCAGGGGCCCCTGAAGCTTTCTTT. This sequence encodes CASSQAGAPEAFF.

The chain recombines TRBV4-1 with TRBJ2-1; D unresolved. Trimming left V 5 bases short and J 8 bases short, with 10 bases between. Germline values: CDR1 MGHRA, CDR2 YSYEKL. CDR3 length: 12 amino acids. The CDR3 region is CASSSPTDEQFF. CDR3 sequence (DNA): TGCGCCAGCAGCTCTCCTACGGATGAGCAGTTCTTC.

V usage is TRBV27 and J usage is TRBJ1-1; 11 nucleotides align to TRBD1. Germline trimming cut 5 bases from V and 9 bases from J; bases unmatched to any gene: 11. There are 15 residues in the CDR3. CDR1 and CDR2 (germline): MNHEY, SMNVEV (reference sequence). CDR3: CASSQRTGGFYQAFF. The CDR3 DNA reads as TGTGCCAGCAGTCAAAGGACAGGGGGCTTTTACCAAGCTTTCTTT.

This clonotype was seen more than once but under ten times. J is TRBJ1-1 and V is TRBV11-2; no clear D gene. CDR1 and CDR2 (germline): SGHAT, FQNNGV. This CDR3 contains 16 residues. Between the trimmed V and J ends, which lost 2 bases and 1 base, there was a span of 14 bases. The CDR3 sequence is CASSLWTLTGNTEAFF. CDR3 coding DNA: TGTGCCAGCAGCTTATGGACCCTAACGGGGAACACTGAAGCTTTCTTT.

The chain carries TRBV25-1 and TRBJ2-3, with D maybe TRBD2 (5 bases). The CDR3 runs to 15 residues. Germline lookup yields CDR1 MGHDK and CDR2 SYGVNS. V lost 3 bases, J lost 0 bases, and 10 bases lay in between. Here the CDR3 reads CASSEDFYSTDTQYF. CDR3 coding DNA: TGTGCCAGCAGTGAGGACTTCTATAGCACAGATACGCAGTATTTT.

This clonotype was seen more than once but under ten times. The chain joins TRBV20-1 to TRBJ2-5, with TRBD2 matching 8 bases. This CDR3 has 18 amino acids. Germline-derived CDR1 and CDR2 are DFQATT and SNEGSKA (reference sequence). Trimming removed 3 bases from V and 3 bases from J; junction bases left unmatched: 18. The CDR3 loop is CSASRVASSGGGEETQYF. In DNA, the CDR3 is TGCAGTGCTAGTCGTGTGGCCAGCTCCGGGGGGGGGGAAGAGACCCAGTACTTC.

The CDR3 reads CASSQDLGLAGGETQYF. The DNA for the CDR3 is TGTGCCAGCAGCCAAGATCTCGGGCTAGCGGGGGGGGAGACCCAGTACTTC. This chain connects TRBV3-1 to TRBJ2-5; TRBD2 matches 12 bases. V lost 0 bases, J lost 5 bases, and 7 bases stayed unmatched. Germline V gene lookup returns CDR1 LGHDT and CDR2 YNNKEL (reference sequence). The CDR3 totals 17 residues.

The CDR3 DNA is TGTGCCAGCAGCCCCCAAGCTGGGGGCCCAACCTACGAGCAGTACTTC. It is translated as CASSPQAGGPTYEQYF. This sequence joins TRBV7-9 and TRBJ2-7, with TRBD1 as a possible D gene (6 bases). Looked up from germline, CDR1 is SEHNR and CDR2 is FQNEAQ (reference sequence). The CDR3 runs to 16 residues. Trimming shortened V by 5 bases and J by 2 bases, and 19 bases separated the two germline ends.

The rearrangement links TRBV12-3 or TRBV12-4 to TRBJ1-1; D gene unclear. The V end lost 0 bases, the J end lost 0 bases, and 5 bases lay between the germline ends. This CDR3 has 14 residues. DNA for the CDR3: TGTGCCAGCAGTTTAGCTAGGATGAACACTGAAGCTTTCTTT. Amino acid sequence: CASSLARMNTEAFF.

Ten or more counts support this clonotype. The chain uses TRBV7-9 and TRBJ2-1; D is uncertain. V was trimmed by 2 bases and J by 3 bases, leaving 17 bases between them. Germline V lookup: CDR1 SEHNR, CDR2 FQNEAQ (reference sequence). The CDR3 runs 17 residues. CDR3 region: CASSLYPPLANYNEQFF. The CDR3 DNA reads TGTGCCAGCAGCTTATATCCCCCCCTCGCGAACTACAATGAGCAGTTCTTC.

V and J are TRBV12-3 or TRBV12-4 and TRBJ2-2, with 7 bases matching TRBD1. The CDR3 extends over 15 amino acids. The trim removed 6 bases at V and 11 bases at J, leaving 15 bases unmatched. CDR3 nucleotides: TGTGCCAGCAGCCAGAGAGGGCGACAGGGCACAGAGCTGTTTTTT. This encodes CASSQRGRQGTELFF.

This clonotype was observed a handful of times. At one of its ends the junction is not consistent with the germline gene, which may arise from a read error. The chain recombines TRBV9 with TRBJ2-3, with D hard to call. Germline values: CDR1 SGDLS, CDR2 YYNGEE. This CDR3 has 16 amino acids. CDR3 in amino acids: CASSSAAKSATYTQYF. In DNA form, the CDR3 reads TGTGCCAGCAGCTCAGCCGCAAAGAGCGCCACATATACGCAGTATTTT.